The sequence of this T cell receptor beta chain was determined in a study of T cells of healthy individuals (dated by TCRdb to 2016 to 2018). This clonotype occurred many times. Its specific antigen is unknown. No much larger clone exists at a distance of one base, and base qualities are not known. Clipping removes 7 bases from V and 7 bases from J, with 6 as the unmatched junction base count. Taken from cysteine to phenylalanine, the CDR3 has 14 residues. Only the CDR3 DNA stays, 42 bases, in frame from base 1. CDR1 is given as MDHEN and CDR2 as SYDVKM, both from the germline V gene. Library creation used 5' RACE. This sample was sequenced with an Illumina MiSeq. Starting from the raw public reads, TCRdb applied fastp trimming at Q25, assembled clones with MiXCR and retained in-frame beta chains. CDR3 protein sequences are deduplicated, and each keeps its most common genes and DNA. The sample table holds 63,000 or so distinct CDR3 sequences, of which 15% to 20% were seen once. The ten largest clones add up to about 4.7% of the sample.

The receptor was derived from a human donor in good health. The V gene is TRBV28 and the J gene is TRBJ2-1; 11 central bases correspond to TRBD1. Here is the DNA: TGTGCCAGCACCCGGGACAGGGGGTGGAATGAGCAGTTCTTC. Its protein product is CASTRDRGWNEQFF.